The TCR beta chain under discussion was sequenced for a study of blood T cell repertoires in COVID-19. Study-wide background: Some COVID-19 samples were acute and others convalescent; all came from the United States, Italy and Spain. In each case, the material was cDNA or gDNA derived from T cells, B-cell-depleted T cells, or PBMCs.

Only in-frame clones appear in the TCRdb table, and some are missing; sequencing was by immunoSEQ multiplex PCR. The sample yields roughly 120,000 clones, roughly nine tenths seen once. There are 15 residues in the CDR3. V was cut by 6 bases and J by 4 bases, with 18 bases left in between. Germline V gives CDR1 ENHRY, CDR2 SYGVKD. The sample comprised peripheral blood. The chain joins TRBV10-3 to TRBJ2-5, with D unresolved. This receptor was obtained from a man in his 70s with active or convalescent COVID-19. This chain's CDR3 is CAIREIGGPGETQYF. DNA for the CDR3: TGTGCCATCAGAGAGATCGGCGGCCCCGGAGAGACCCAGTACTTC.